These 10 T cell receptor beta chains were sequenced from one sample in a study of cytotoxic CD8 clonotypes in ibrutinib-treated CLL. Profiled with immunoSEQ multiplex PCR; TCRdb holds only in-frame clones, not every one. The profile covers some 92,000 clones, with roughly three quarters appearing a single time and about 26% taken by the ten largest. The sample consisted of PBMCs, taken after 24 months of ibrutinib treatment. The source of these receptors is a human donor with chronic lymphocytic leukemia.

The chain couples TRBV28 to TRBJ1-5; the D gene is possibly TRBD1 (5 bases). Germline CDR1 and CDR2: MDHEN and SYDVKM. The CDR3 length is 14 residues. Trimming pared 6 bases from V and 9 bases from J, leaving 18 bases between. Here the CDR3 reads CASRGRDPRGPQHF. CDR3 nucleotide sequence: TGTGCCAGCAGAGGCAGGGACCCCAGAGGGCCCCAGCATTTT.

In its sample, this clone is medium-sized. This sequence joins TRBV27 and TRBJ1-2; D not certain. Trimming pared 5 bases from V and 1 base from J, leaving 11 bases between. The germline CDR1 and CDR2 sequences are MNHEY and SMNVEV (reference sequence). This CDR3 comprises 14 residues. CDR3 residues: CASSPLGSNYGYTF. The DNA for the CDR3 is TGTGCCAGCAGTCCCCTCGGCAGTAACTATGGCTACACCTTC.

The V and J genes are TRBV5-1 and TRBJ2-7, with TRBD2 identical over 9 bases. Germline trimming cut 4 bases from V and 3 bases from J; bases unmatched to any gene: 5. CDR3 size: 14 residues. Germline CDR1 SGHRS, CDR2 YFSETQ. CDR3 sequence: CASSQTSGSYEQYF. CDR3 nucleotides: TGCGCCAGCAGCCAGACTAGCGGAAGCTACGAGCAGTACTTC. Full variable domain (remainder filled in from reference TRBV5-1 and TRBJ2-7): KAGVTQTPRYLIKTRGQQVTLSCSPISGHRSVSWYQQTPGQGLQFLFEYFSETQRNKGNFPGRFSGRQFSNSRSEMNVSTLELGDSALYLCASSQTSGSYEQYFGPGTRLTVT.

The V call is TRBV19, the J call TRBJ2-7, with TRBD1 matching 10 bases. Trimming at V came to 5 bases and at J to 3 bases, leaving 7 bases not matched to a gene. The CDR3 covers 15 residues. Germline CDR1 LNHDA, CDR2 SQIVND (reference sequence). The CDR3 loop reads CASSSVGQGVYEQYF. The CDR3 DNA is TGTGCCAGTAGTTCCGTTGGACAGGGGGTCTACGAGCAGTACTTC.

This sequence joins TRBV7-9 and TRBJ2-7, with D tentatively TRBD1 (6 bases). The germline CDR1 and CDR2 sequences are SEHNR and FQNEAQ (reference sequence). The CDR3 loop spans 14 amino acids. The germline V and J ends were trimmed by 2 bases and 5 bases, with 13 bases remaining between them. In nucleotides, the CDR3 is TGTGCCAGCAGCTTACGGACAGTGGGAAACGAGCAGTACTTC. Its protein product is CASSLRTVGNEQYF.

This clone was recorded a few times. V usage is TRBV30 and J usage is TRBJ2-4, with D unclear. Germline lookup yields CDR1 GTSNPN and CDR2 SVGIG (reference sequence). Trimming removed 2 bases from V and 0 bases from J, with 5 bases in between. The CDR3 covers 13 residues. CDR3 residues: CAWSPLAKNIQYF. Here the CDR3 DNA reads TGTGCCTGGAGTCCGCTAGCCAAAAACATTCAGTACTTC. Drawing the rest from reference TRBV30 and TRBJ2-4, the complete variable domain is SQTIHQWPATLVQPVGSPLSLECTVEGTSNPNLYWYRQAAGRGLQLLFYSVGIGQISSEVPQNLSASRPQDRQFILSSKKLLLSDSGFYLCAWSPLAKNIQYFGAGTRLSVL.

The V call is TRBV7-9, the J call TRBJ1-3, with D unresolved. In germline, CDR1 is SEHNR, CDR2 FQNEAQ (reference sequence). The CDR3 is 15 amino acids. Trimming removed 3 bases from V and 0 bases from J, with 9 bases in between. CDR3 in DNA: TGTGCCAGCAGCTTTGTCACAGCCTCTGGAAACACCATATATTTT. The encoded protein is CASSFVTASGNTIYF.

This chain uses TRBV5-5 with TRBJ2-7, with D possibly TRBD2 on 5 matching bases. The germline gives CDR1 SGHKS, CDR2 YYEKEE (reference sequence). Deletions cut 6 bases from V and 0 bases from J, with 13 bases between. CDR3 length: 14 residues. CDR3 amino acids: CASTPGGPSYEQYF. CDR3 DNA sequence: TGTGCCAGCACTCCGGGCGGGCCCTCCTACGAGCAGTACTTC. Together with reference TRBV5-5 and TRBJ2-7, the CDR3 gives the full variable domain: DAGVTQSPTHLIKTRGQQVTLRCSPISGHKSVSWYQQVLGQGPQFIFQYYEKEERGRGNFPDRFSARQFPNYSSELNVNALLLGDSALYLCASTPGGPSYEQYFGPGTRLTVT.

This sequence joins TRBV7-9 and TRBJ2-7, with D uncertain. The CDR3 covers 14 residues. The V and J ends lost 1 base and 1 base respectively, with 8 bases between them. From germline, CDR1 is SEHNR and CDR2 FQNEAQ (reference sequence). CDR3 sequence reads: CASSLGLLSYEQYF. CDR3 nucleotides: TGTGCCAGCAGCTTAGGACTCCTTTCCTACGAGCAGTACTTC. Supplemented by reference TRBV7-9 and TRBJ2-7, the full variable domain reads DTGVSQNPRHKITKRGQNVTFRCDPISEHNRLYWYRQTLGQGPEFLTYFQNEAQLEKSRLLSDRFSAERPKGSFSTLEIQRTEQGDSAMYLCASSLGLLSYEQYFGPGTRLTVT.

The chain recombines TRBV28 with TRBJ2-3; TRBD2 might be the D (7 bases). The CDR3 has 14 residues. Trimming removed 3 bases at V and 5 bases at J, with 12 bases between. CDR1 and CDR2 (germline): MDHEN, SYDVKM. CDR3 nucleotide sequence: TGTGCCAGCAGTTTGGGGGGGCTGAAAGATACGCAGTATTTT. This codes for CASSLGGLKDTQYF.